These T cell receptor beta chains were read from a single sample in a study of blood T cell repertoires in COVID-19. The protocol was immunoSEQ multiplex PCR, while the TCRdb copy is restricted to in-frame clones and leaves out a portion. Among 220,000 or so clones listed, approximately 83% were seen once. The specimen sequenced was peripheral blood. The origin of the receptors is a woman aged 55-70 years with acute or convalescent COVID-19. CDR3s include the opening cysteine and the closing phenylalanine or tryptophan. The D gene is left open where the match is weak. Not all rows give a size; the values are once, few, many and, for expanded clones, a class.

j_call clone_size v_call d_call cdr3_aa cdr3_nt
TRBJ1-2 NA TRBV7-8 NA CASSHLQSRGAHGYTF TGTGCCAGCAGCCATCTCCAATCTCGGGGGGCGCATGGCTACACCTTC
TRBJ1-3 few TRBV28 TRBD1 CASRGTGSGNTIYF TGTGCCAGCAGGGGGACAGGGTCGGGAAACACCATATATTTT
TRBJ1-5 NA TRBV28 TRBD1 CASIGRGHGQPQHF TGTGCCAGCATCGGTAGGGGGCATGGTCAGCCCCAGCATTTT
TRBJ2-2 NA TRBV4-1 TRBD2 CASSQEGRAANTGELFF TGCGCCAGCAGCCAAGAAGGGAGGGCAGCGAACACCGGGGAGCTGTTTTTT
TRBJ1-6 NA TRBV5-4 TRBD1 CASRRDSLNSPLHF TGTGCCAGCAGACGGGACAGCTTAAATTCACCCCTCCACTTT
TRBJ1-2 NA TRBV9 TRBD1 CASSLPDRVDDYGYTF TGTGCCAGCAGCCTCCCGGACAGGGTGGATGACTATGGCTACACCTTC
TRBJ1-1 NA TRBV6-1 NA CASSEGSVRAFF TGTGCCAGCAGTGAAGGTTCCGTGAGAGCTTTCTTT
TRBJ1-2 NA TRBV19 NA CASRFETASGYTF TGTGCCAGTAGATTTGAGACAGCTAGTGGCTACACCTTC
TRBJ1-3 NA TRBV4-2 NA CASSPLNPGRSGNTIYF TGTGCCAGCAGCCCTCTGAACCCGGGTAGGTCTGGAAACACCATATATTTT
TRBJ2-3 NA TRBV5-1 TRBD2 CASSQTRRGGGTDTQYF TGCGCCAGCAGCCAGACTAGGCGGGGGGGCGGCACAGATACGCAGTATTTT
TRBJ2-2 once TRBV7-3 TRBD1 CASSLGGQGITGELFF TGTGCCAGCAGCTTAGGGGGACAGGGGATCACCGGGGAGCTGTTTTTT
TRBJ1-1 NA TRBV11-3 TRBD1 CASSSGGGTGEDTEAFF TGTGCCAGCAGCTCCGGAGGAGGGACAGGGGAGGACACTGAAGCTTTCTTT
TRBJ2-3 few TRBV3-1/TRBV3-2 TRBD2 CASSQEIWRIGLAGNTDTQYF TGTGCCAGCAGCCAAGAAATCTGGCGTATTGGACTAGCGGGGAACACAGATACGCAGTATTTT
TRBJ1-5 NA TRBV4-3 NA CASSHGARNQPQHF TGCGCCAGCAGCCATGGGGCACGCAATCAGCCCCAGCATTTT
TRBJ1-2 NA TRBV9 TRBD1 CASSTGGYGYTF TGTGCCAGCAGCACAGGGGGGTATGGCTACACCTTC
TRBJ2-5 once TRBV30 NA CALRDSKETQYF TGTGCCCTCCGGGACTCGAAAGAGACCCAGTACTTC
TRBJ2-1 NA TRBV15 TRBD2 CATSIRLAGDNEQFF TGTGCCACCAGCATTAGGCTAGCGGGGGACAATGAGCAGTTCTTC
TRBJ2-1 NA TRBV3-1/TRBV3-2 TRBD2 CASSQEGMGSGGWNEQFF TGTGCCAGCAGCCAAGAGGGAATGGGTAGCGGGGGGTGGAATGAGCAGTTCTTC
TRBJ1-1 NA TRBV5-1 NA CASSAYRDRTEAFF TGCGCCAGCAGCGCGTACAGGGACCGAACTGAAGCTTTCTTT
TRBJ2-2 NA TRBV4-2 NA CASSQDFRGTNTGELFF TGTGCCAGCAGCCAAGATTTTAGGGGGACGAACACCGGGGAGCTGTTTTTT